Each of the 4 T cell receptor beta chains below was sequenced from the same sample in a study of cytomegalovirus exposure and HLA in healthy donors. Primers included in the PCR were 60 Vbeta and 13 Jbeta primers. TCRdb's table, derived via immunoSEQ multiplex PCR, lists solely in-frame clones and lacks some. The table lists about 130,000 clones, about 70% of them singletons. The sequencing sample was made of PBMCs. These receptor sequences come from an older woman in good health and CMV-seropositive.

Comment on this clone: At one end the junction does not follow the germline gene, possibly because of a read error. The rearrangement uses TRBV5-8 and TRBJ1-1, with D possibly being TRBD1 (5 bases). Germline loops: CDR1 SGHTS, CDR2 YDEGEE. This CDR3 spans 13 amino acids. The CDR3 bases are TGTGCCAGCAGCTTGTCGTCCATGCGGGGCACCCCTTTT. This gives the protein CASSLSSMRGTPF.

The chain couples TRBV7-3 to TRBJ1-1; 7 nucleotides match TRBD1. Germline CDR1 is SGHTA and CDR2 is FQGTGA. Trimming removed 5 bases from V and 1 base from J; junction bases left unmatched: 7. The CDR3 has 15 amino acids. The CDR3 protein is CASSPLTGANTEAFF. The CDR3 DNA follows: TGTGCCAGCAGCCCTCTAACAGGGGCGAACACTGAAGCTTTCTTT.

CDR3 DNA: TGTGCCAGCAGTTTATCGACAGGGACCGGGGAGCTGTTTTTT. Amino acids: CASSLSTGTGELFF. The V gene is TRBV27, the J gene TRBJ2-2, with 7 bases lining up with TRBD1. This CDR3 is built from 14 residues. CDR1 MNHEY and CDR2 SMNVEV come from the germline V gene (reference sequence). Trimming took 0 bases from V and 5 from J; bases not matched to a gene: 0.

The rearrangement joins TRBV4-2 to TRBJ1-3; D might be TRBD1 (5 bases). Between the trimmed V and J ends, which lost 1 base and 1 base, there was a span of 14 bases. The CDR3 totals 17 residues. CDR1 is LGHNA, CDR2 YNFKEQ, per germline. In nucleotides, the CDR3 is TGTGCCAGCAGCCAAGGAACCGCCACAGGATCTGGAAACACCATATATTTT. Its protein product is CASSQGTATGSGNTIYF.